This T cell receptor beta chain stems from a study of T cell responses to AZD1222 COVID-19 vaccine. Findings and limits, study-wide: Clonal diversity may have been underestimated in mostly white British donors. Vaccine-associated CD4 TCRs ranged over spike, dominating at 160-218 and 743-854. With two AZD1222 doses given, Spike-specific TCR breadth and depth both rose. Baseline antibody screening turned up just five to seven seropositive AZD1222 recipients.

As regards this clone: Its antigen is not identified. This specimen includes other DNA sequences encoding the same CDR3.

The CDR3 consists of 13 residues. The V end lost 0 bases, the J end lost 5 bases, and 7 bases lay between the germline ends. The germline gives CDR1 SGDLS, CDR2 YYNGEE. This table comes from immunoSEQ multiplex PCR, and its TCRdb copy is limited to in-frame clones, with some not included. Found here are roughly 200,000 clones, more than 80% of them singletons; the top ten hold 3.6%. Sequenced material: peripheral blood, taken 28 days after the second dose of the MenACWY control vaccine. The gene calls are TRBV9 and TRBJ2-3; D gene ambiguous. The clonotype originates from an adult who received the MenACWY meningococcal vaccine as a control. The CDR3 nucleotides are TGTGCCAGCAGCGTAGGGGTAGGAGATACGCAGTATTTT. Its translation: CASSVGVGDTQYF.